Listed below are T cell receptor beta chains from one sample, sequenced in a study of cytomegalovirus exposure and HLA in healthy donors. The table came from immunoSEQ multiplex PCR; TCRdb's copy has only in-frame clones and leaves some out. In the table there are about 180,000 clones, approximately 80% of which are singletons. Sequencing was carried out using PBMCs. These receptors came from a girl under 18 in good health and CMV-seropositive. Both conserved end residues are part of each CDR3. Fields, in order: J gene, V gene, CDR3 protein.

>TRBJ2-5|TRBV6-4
CASSLNRGETQYF
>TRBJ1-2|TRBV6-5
CASRLTGGNYGYTF
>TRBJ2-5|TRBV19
CASSISSGSGETQYF
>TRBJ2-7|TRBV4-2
CASSQNLAGFYEQYF
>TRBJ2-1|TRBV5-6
CASSLGGGAGNEQFF
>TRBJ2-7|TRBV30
CAWNRGTGRREQYF
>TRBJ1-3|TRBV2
CASSDRGLPGNTIYF
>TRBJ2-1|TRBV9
CASSVGGSTYNEQFF
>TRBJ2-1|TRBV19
CASSIERAASNEQFF
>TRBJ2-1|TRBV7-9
CASSLASGSGYNEQFF
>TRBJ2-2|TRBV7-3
CASSFGLAGATGELFF
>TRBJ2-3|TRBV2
CASSERGPASTDTQYF
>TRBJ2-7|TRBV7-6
CASTDLVERESPDEQYF
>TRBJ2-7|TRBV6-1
CASNRDFYYEQYF
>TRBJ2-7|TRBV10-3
CAVGTGGLPGRYEQYF
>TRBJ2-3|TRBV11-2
CASSLTGADTQYF
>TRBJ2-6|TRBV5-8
CASSSDPTGRLWGRTF